These T cell receptor beta chains were read from a single sample in a study of CD8 T cells in Susac syndrome. TCRdb ran MiXCR on the immunoSEQ multiplex PCR reads and lists one entry per CDR3 protein. The sample consists of 150,000 to 200,000 distinct CDR3 sequences, approximately 94% of them appearing once. Sequencing was carried out using CD4+ T cells from PBMCs. These receptors all come from a human donor with Susac syndrome. The CDR3 runs from the conserved cysteine through the conserved F or W. The order of the fields is J gene, clone size, V gene, D gene, CDR3 DNA, CDR3 protein. A D gene is named only where the DNA matches it firmly. Size values are once, few and many counts, or a class for expanded clones, and some rows have none.

>TRBJ1-4|NA|TRBV29-1|NA
TGCAGCGCCCAGGGGAATGAAAAACTGTTTTTT
CSAQGNEKLFF
>TRBJ1-5|NA|TRBV20-1|TRBD1
TGCAGTGCTAGAGATAGGTCCCGGGACAGGGGGCATAGTTGGGTCCCCGATCAGCCCCAGCATTTT
CSARDRSRDRGHSWVPDQPQHF
>TRBJ2-3|NA|TRBV20-1|NA
TGCAGTGCTAGAGATTTTAGGTTCACAGATACGCAGTATTTT
CSARDFRFTDTQYF
>TRBJ2-5|NA|TRBV7-9|TRBD1
TGTGCCAGCAGCTTATGGTCGGGACAGGGTCGAGAGACCCAGTACTTC
CASSLWSGQGRETQYF
>TRBJ2-5|NA|TRBV5-1|NA
TGCGCCAGCAGCTTGAAGGGTTTAGAGACCCAGTACTTC
CASSLKGLETQYF
>TRBJ1-3|NA|TRBV9|NA
TGTGCCAGCAGCGTAGGAGGACACCTCTCTGGAAACACCATATATTTT
CASSVGGHLSGNTIYF
>TRBJ2-1|NA|TRBV7-2|TRBD2
TGTGCCAGCAGCCCCGAGGGGACTAGAGTCTACAATGAGCAGTTCTTC
CASSPEGTRVYNEQFF
>TRBJ2-5|NA|TRBV19|NA
TGTGCCAGCATAGCCCCGGCCCCTCGAGAGACCCAGTACTTC
CASIAPAPRETQYF
>TRBJ1-2|NA|TRBV25-1|NA
TGTGCCAGCAGTGCTTGGAACAGGGCTAACTATGGCTACACCTTC
CASSAWNRANYGYTF
>TRBJ2-3|NA|TRBV9|TRBD2
TGTGCCAGCAGCGTAGCGGGGGGGACGTACACAGATACGCAGTATTTT
CASSVAGGTYTDTQYF
>TRBJ2-1|NA|TRBV18|NA
TGTGCCAGCTCACCAATAGGGAGCGCGGGCTACAATGAGCAGTTCTTC
CASSPIGSAGYNEQFF
>TRBJ1-1|NA|TRBV4-1|NA
TGCGCCAGCAGCCTGCAGATGAACACTGAAGCTTTCTTT
CASSLQMNTEAFF
>TRBJ1-6|NA|TRBV13|TRBD1
TGTGCCAGCAGCCCCGGGACAGGGGCAAGCAGCTCCTATAATTCACCCCTCCACTTT
CASSPGTGASSSYNSPLHF
>TRBJ2-5|NA|TRBV10-3|NA
TGTGCCATCAGCCAGGATAGTGAGACCCAGTACTTC
CAISQDSETQYF
>TRBJ2-2|NA|TRBV5-4|NA
TGTGCCAGCAGCTTGCCGACAGGCAACACCGGGGAGCTGTTTTTT
CASSLPTGNTGELFF
>TRBJ2-7|NA|TRBV28|NA
TGTGCCAGCAGTTTTCGTGGCGAGCAGTACTTC
CASSFRGEQYF
>TRBJ2-6|NA|TRBV6-1|NA
TGTGCCAGCAGTGAGAGACGCTCTGGGGCCAACGTCCTGACTTTC
CASSERRSGANVLTF
>TRBJ2-1|NA|TRBV21-1|NA
TGTGCCAGCAGCATTTTTCCCTACGTCTACAATGAGCAGTTCTTC
CASSIFPYVYNEQFF
>TRBJ2-1|NA|TRBV30|TRBD2
TGTGCCTGGAGTTCGCCTAGCGGACTTCTGAGCAATGAGCAGTTCTTC
CAWSSPSGLLSNEQFF
>TRBJ2-5|few|TRBV5-5|NA
TGTGCCAGCAGCCCGAAAGAGACCCAGTACTTC
CASSPKETQYF
>TRBJ2-1|NA|TRBV20-1|NA
TGCAGTGCCCGGACGCCCCACGAGCAGTTCTTC
CSARTPHEQFF
>TRBJ2-5|NA|TRBV30|NA
TGTGCCTGGAGTGTACGGACCCTGCCTGGTCTCCAAGAGACCCAGTACTTC
CAWSVRTLPGLQETQYF
>TRBJ2-7|NA|TRBV28|NA
TGTGCCAGCAGTTCCCCCTCAGGGGACGGGTACGAGCAGTACTTC
CASSSPSGDGYEQYF
>TRBJ1-1|NA|TRBV9|NA
TGTGCCAGCAGCGATCGCACAAACACTGAAGCTTTCTTT
CASSDRTNTEAFF
>TRBJ2-5|NA|TRBV9|NA
TGTGCCAGCAGCGTAGGTAGCCTTAAAGAGACCCAGTACTTC
CASSVGSLKETQYF
>TRBJ2-2|NA|TRBV7-2|NA
TGTGCCAGCAGCTTCAGCCCCATAGGGGGGGAGCTGTTTTTT
CASSFSPIGGELFF
>TRBJ2-1|NA|TRBV3-1|TRBD2
TGTGCCAGCAGCATGCGACTAGCGGGGGGGATGGGTGAGCAGTTCTTC
CASSMRLAGGMGEQFF
>TRBJ1-2|NA|TRBV29-1|TRBD1
TGCAGCGTCGGGACAGGGGCAAACTATGGCTACACCTTC
CSVGTGANYGYTF
>TRBJ2-7|NA|TRBV5-1|NA
TGCGCCAGCAGCCCCCGACTGATTGGGCAGGGGGAGGACGAGCAGTACTTC
CASSPRLIGQGEDEQYF
>TRBJ1-2|NA|TRBV3-1|NA
TGTGCCAGCAGCCCCCAGAGGGAAAACTATGGCTACACCTTC
CASSPQRENYGYTF
>TRBJ2-3|NA|TRBV11-1|NA
TGTGCCAGCAGCTTAGTTGCAGGGATGGGTAATACGCAGTATTTT
CASSLVAGMGNTQYF
>TRBJ2-5|NA|TRBV29-1|NA
TGCAGCGCCTCCGGCGGTTGGAGGGGAGAGACCCAGTACTTC
CSASGGWRGETQYF
>TRBJ2-7|NA|TRBV25-1|NA
TGTGCCAGCAGTGATCTTGGGCTTGGCTACGAGCAGTACTTC
CASSDLGLGYEQYF
>TRBJ2-1|NA|TRBV10-3|TRBD2
TGTGCCATCACTAGCGGGGTGGGTGAGCAGTTCTTC
CAITSGVGEQFF
>TRBJ2-3|NA|TRBV10-3|NA
TGTGCCATCAGGGGGATAATTAGCACAGATACGCAGTATTTT
CAIRGIISTDTQYF
>TRBJ2-3|NA|TRBV24-1|NA
TGTGCCACCAGTGAACCAAGCACAGATACGCAGTATTTT
CATSEPSTDTQYF
>TRBJ1-2|NA|TRBV7-2|NA
TGTGCCAGCAGCCCAAGGCCCTCCAACTATGGCTACACCTTC
CASSPRPSNYGYTF
>TRBJ1-5|once|TRBV6-6|NA
TGTGCCAGCAGTTACGGCAGCCTTGGGCAGCCCCAGCATTTT
CASSYGSLGQPQHF
>TRBJ1-2|NA|TRBV3-1|TRBD1
TGTGCCAGCAGCCCCGAGTGGACAGGCAGCTATGGCTACACCTTC
CASSPEWTGSYGYTF
>TRBJ2-3|NA|TRBV12-3/TRBV12-4|NA
TGTGCCAGCACCCGATCACAGTATACGCAGTATTTT
CASTRSQYTQYF
>TRBJ1-6|NA|TRBV24-1|TRBD1
TGTGCCACCAGTGACCCTCCTAGGGACAGGGATAATTCACCCCTCCACTTT
CATSDPPRDRDNSPLHF
>TRBJ2-2|NA|TRBV5-1|NA
TGCGCCAGCAGCCCCGCCGGGGGATCCGCCGGGGAGCTGTTTTTT
CASSPAGGSAGELFF
>TRBJ2-7|once|TRBV3-1|TRBD2
TGTGCCAGCAGCCAGGGTGACGGGGGACTATACAGCGAGCAGTACTTC
CASSQGDGGLYSEQYF
>TRBJ2-2|NA|TRBV7-3|TRBD2
TGTGCCAGAACCTTACCCGGGACTAGCGGGGGGCGGGACGGGGAGCTGTTTTTT
CARTLPGTSGGRDGELFF